The table lists the clone carrying this T cell receptor (beta chain) with a few counts. Its cognate antigen is unknown. These data are taken from a study of blood T cells in healthy people across ages. Findings and caveats of the study: The fall in TCR beta diversity per million T cells was roughly linear with age.

With a J-beta primer mix and a sample-barcoded 5' primer, a second PCR ran about 7 to 11 cycles. Each CDR3 protein gets one entry after TCRdb re-called the 5' RACE reads with MiXCR. Of about 800,000 distinct CDR3 sequences in the sample, roughly 25% were seen once. This CDR3 region has 14 residues. Germline loops: CDR1 LGHDT, CDR2 YNNKEL (reference sequence). Trimming took 5 bases from V and 3 from J; bases not matched to a gene: 7. These data were likewise used in another study, on T cells of mothers and their children.

The sequenced material came from blood. The receptor's source is a boy aged 5-17 years in good health. The chain combines TRBV3-1 with TRBJ2-7; TRBD1 matches at 7 bases. As DNA, the CDR3 is TGTGCCAGCAGCTTCCGGACAGGCCACTACGAGCAGTACTTC. It encodes CASSFRTGHYEQYF.